This is a list of T cell receptor beta chains from one sample in a study of technical replicates of blood from a handful of donors. Measured with immunoSEQ multiplex PCR; TCRdb has only the in-frame clones, and not every one. The sample lists some 31,000 clones; over 85% were seen once. Input material: PBMCs. Source of these receptors: a human donor in good health. Some clones in this sample may be carry-over from other donors' samples. Each CDR3 is given with its conserved first and last residue. The D gene is left open where the match is weak. Expanded clones are given a class, and other clones once, few, many or no size at all.

J: TRBJ2-7; size: NA; V: TRBV11-2; D: NA; DNA: TGTGCCAGCAGCTTAGTTGGGAGCGGAGCCTACGAGCAGTACTTC; CDR3: CASSLVGSGAYEQYF
J: TRBJ1-6; size: NA; V: TRBV14; D: NA; DNA: TGTGCCAGCAGCCAAGGGACAATCAATTCACCCCTCCACTTT; CDR3: CASSQGTINSPLHF
J: TRBJ2-1; size: NA; V: TRBV23-1; D: TRBD2; DNA: TGCGCCAGCAGTCAACCCGGGACTAATGATGAGCAGTTCTTC; CDR3: CASSQPGTNDEQFF
J: TRBJ2-1; size: NA; V: TRBV6-4; D: NA; DNA: TGTGCCAGCACCCCCGAGGCCGGGGGATACAATGAGCAGTTCTTC; CDR3: CASTPEAGGYNEQFF
J: TRBJ2-7; size: NA; V: TRBV7-2; D: NA; DNA: TGTGCCAGCAGCTTTTCCCCCGGACAGAAGTACGAGCAGTACTTC; CDR3: CASSFSPGQKYEQYF
J: TRBJ2-7; size: NA; V: TRBV11-1; D: NA; DNA: TGTGCCAGCAGCTCCAACGGGGGGCACGACGAGCAGTACTTC; CDR3: CASSSNGGHDEQYF
J: TRBJ2-7; size: NA; V: TRBV10-1; D: TRBD2; DNA: TGCGCCGTTGGGGGGCGGCTAGCGGGAGAATTTCCCTACGAGCAGTACTTC; CDR3: CAVGGRLAGEFPYEQYF
J: TRBJ2-7; size: NA; V: TRBV4-3; D: TRBD2; DNA: TGCGCCAGCAGCCAAGACCGGACTAGCGGGACCAGTTCCTACGAGCAGTACTTC; CDR3: CASSQDRTSGTSSYEQYF
J: TRBJ1-6; size: NA; V: TRBV2; D: NA; DNA: TGTGCCAGCAGACCCGGACAGTCCCGGGCATATAATTCACCCCTCCACTTT; CDR3: CASRPGQSRAYNSPLHF
J: TRBJ1-2; size: NA; V: TRBV7-2; D: NA; DNA: TGTGCCAGCAGCTTAATGGGTGCAGGGGCCAGCTATGGCTACACCTTC; CDR3: CASSLMGAGASYGYTF
J: TRBJ2-7; size: NA; V: TRBV2; D: NA; DNA: TGTGCCAGCCCTAAGGGACGGGACATTTCCTACGAGCAGTACTTC; CDR3: CASPKGRDISYEQYF
J: TRBJ1-1; size: NA; V: TRBV13; D: NA; DNA: TGTGCCAGCAGCTTACGGGGGAACACTGAAGCTTTCTTT; CDR3: CASSLRGNTEAFF
J: TRBJ2-3; size: NA; V: TRBV5-6; D: TRBD2; DNA: TGTGCCAGCAGCTGGGGGACTAGCGGGGGCACAGATACGCAGTATTTT; CDR3: CASSWGTSGGTDTQYF
J: TRBJ1-3; size: NA; V: TRBV4-1; D: TRBD1; DNA: TGCGCCAGCAGCCAAGATAGGGGACAGGGGAGGGCTGGAAACACCATATATTTT; CDR3: CASSQDRGQGRAGNTIYF
J: TRBJ2-1; size: NA; V: TRBV6-6; D: NA; DNA: TGTGCCAGCAGTTCCTCCGTATCCCCCGATGAGCAGTTCTTC; CDR3: CASSSSVSPDEQFF
J: TRBJ1-2; size: NA; V: TRBV29-1; D: TRBD1; DNA: TGCAGCGTTGAAGGACAGGGGTTAGAGGGGGGCTATGGCTACACCTTC; CDR3: CSVEGQGLEGGYGYTF
J: TRBJ2-5; size: NA; V: TRBV12-5; D: NA; DNA: TGTGCTAGTGGTTTCAACCCGCGGGGGCTTTACCAAGAGACCCAGTACTTC; CDR3: CASGFNPRGLYQETQYF
J: TRBJ1-6; size: NA; V: TRBV5-4; D: NA; DNA: TGTGCCAGCAGCTTGGCTGGGAGCCCGAATTCACCCCTCCACTTT; CDR3: CASSLAGSPNSPLHF
J: TRBJ2-7; size: NA; V: TRBV30; D: NA; DNA: TGTGCCTACCTTTCCAGGAACTACGAGCAGTACTTC; CDR3: CAYLSRNYEQYF
J: TRBJ1-3; size: NA; V: TRBV5-1; D: NA; DNA: TGCGCCAGCAGCTTGGCCGCGGTCTCTGGAAACACCATATATTTT; CDR3: CASSLAAVSGNTIYF
J: TRBJ1-1; size: NA; V: TRBV19; D: NA; DNA: TGTGCCAGTAGTAAGGAGAAAATGATCACTGAAGCTTTCTTT; CDR3: CASSKEKMITEAFF
J: TRBJ1-1; size: NA; V: TRBV5-1; D: NA; DNA: TGCGCCAGCAGCTCCCTTGGCACCTTGAACACTGAAGCTTTCTTT; CDR3: CASSSLGTLNTEAFF
J: TRBJ1-6; size: NA; V: TRBV27; D: TRBD1; DNA: TGTGCCAGCGGACCCCTGGACAGGGAGAATTCACCCCTCCACTTT; CDR3: CASGPLDRENSPLHF
J: TRBJ2-3; size: NA; V: TRBV20-1; D: NA; DNA: TGCAGTGCTAGAGTGTCCGAGCGGCAGTATTTT; CDR3: CSARVSERQYF
J: TRBJ2-5; size: NA; V: TRBV2; D: TRBD2; DNA: TGTGCCAGCAGTGGGCTAGCGGGAGGTGAGACCCAGTACTTC; CDR3: CASSGLAGGETQYF
J: TRBJ2-7; size: NA; V: TRBV10-3; D: NA; DNA: TGTGCCATCATTCCAGGGGAATCCGAGCAGTACTTC; CDR3: CAIIPGESEQYF
J: TRBJ2-1; size: NA; V: TRBV4-1; D: TRBD2; DNA: TGCGCCAGCAGCCAAGACCCAGCGGGGTACAATGAGCAGTTCTTC; CDR3: CASSQDPAGYNEQFF
J: TRBJ2-5; size: once; V: TRBV7-2; D: TRBD2; DNA: TGTGCCAGCAGCTTAGTGGGAGGGGTCCAAGTCGGGACCCAGTACTTC; CDR3: CASSLVGGVQVGTQYF
J: TRBJ2-1; size: NA; V: TRBV7-7; D: NA; DNA: TGTGCCAGCAGCTTAGGGGTGACAGTATACAATGAGCAGTTCTTC; CDR3: CASSLGVTVYNEQFF
J: TRBJ2-3; size: NA; V: TRBV29-1; D: NA; DNA: TGCAGCGTCCCGGGATTTATAGATACGCAGTATTTT; CDR3: CSVPGFIDTQYF
J: TRBJ2-7; size: NA; V: TRBV30; D: NA; DNA: TGTGCCTGGAGTGTACCCGGGGAGCAGTACTTC; CDR3: CAWSVPGEQYF
J: TRBJ2-7; size: NA; V: TRBV5-1; D: NA; DNA: TGCGCCAGCAGCTCTCTCGAGGACGAGCAGTACTTC; CDR3: CASSSLEDEQYF
J: TRBJ2-5; size: NA; V: TRBV5-1; D: TRBD1; DNA: TGCGCCAGCAGCAGAGGACAGGGACGGGAGACCCAGTACTTC; CDR3: CASSRGQGRETQYF
J: TRBJ1-5; size: NA; V: TRBV30; D: NA; DNA: TGTGCCTGGCAGCGAAGCTCGGGGCCCCAGCATTTT; CDR3: CAWQRSSGPQHF
J: TRBJ1-4; size: NA; V: TRBV4-2; D: TRBD1; DNA: TGTGCCAGCAGCCCTCCGGGACAGATCAATGAAAAACTGTTTTTT; CDR3: CASSPPGQINEKLFF
J: TRBJ2-2; size: once; V: TRBV4-3; D: NA; DNA: TGCGCCAGCAGCCAAGATAGGGGGATGCGGGAGCTGTTTTTT; CDR3: CASSQDRGMRELFF
J: TRBJ2-7; size: NA; V: TRBV19; D: TRBD1; DNA: TGTGCCAGTAGTATCGGGACAGGGGGTACCTACGAGCAGTACTTC; CDR3: CASSIGTGGTYEQYF
J: TRBJ1-6; size: NA; V: TRBV5-4; D: NA; DNA: TGTGCCAGCAGCTTGGGGTCGGTGACAGCAAATTCACCCCTCCACTTT; CDR3: CASSLGSVTANSPLHF
J: TRBJ2-7; size: NA; V: TRBV29-1; D: TRBD1; DNA: TGCAGCGTTAGGGACAGGGTAGAATCCTACGAGCAGTACTTC; CDR3: CSVRDRVESYEQYF
J: TRBJ2-5; size: medium-sized; V: TRBV4-2; D: NA; DNA: TGTGCCAGCAGCCAAGATGGGCAGGGGCAAGAGACCCAGTACTTC; CDR3: CASSQDGQGQETQYF
J: TRBJ2-5; size: NA; V: TRBV7-2; D: TRBD2; DNA: TGTGCCAGCAGCTGGCAGACTAGCGGGGGGGCCGGGGAGACCCAGTACTTC; CDR3: CASSWQTSGGAGETQYF
J: TRBJ2-3; size: NA; V: TRBV6-5; D: NA; DNA: TGTGCCAGCAGGACTGACGCACAGGGTACGCAGTATTTT; CDR3: CASRTDAQGTQYF
J: TRBJ1-2; size: NA; V: TRBV29-1; D: NA; DNA: TGCAGCGCTGGGCCTGTGGCTAACTATGGCTACACCTTC; CDR3: CSAGPVANYGYTF
J: TRBJ2-5; size: NA; V: TRBV4-1; D: NA; DNA: TGCGCCAGCAGCCTGACCGGGACATCCTCTTCAGAGACCCAGTACTTC; CDR3: CASSLTGTSSSETQYF
J: TRBJ1-2; size: NA; V: TRBV30; D: TRBD1; DNA: TGTGCCTGGAGAGGGACAGGGGGCGAATCGTGGTATGGCTACACCTTC; CDR3: CAWRGTGGESWYGYTF
J: TRBJ1-1; size: NA; V: TRBV5-6; D: TRBD1; DNA: TGTGCCAGCAGCCGCCTCAGGGGGCGGTCCACTGAAGCTTTCTTT; CDR3: CASSRLRGRSTEAFF
J: TRBJ2-2; size: NA; V: TRBV4-3; D: TRBD2; DNA: TGCGCCAGCAGCCTGGGACTAGCGGGGGGACCGAACACCGGGGAGCTGTTTTTT; CDR3: CASSLGLAGGPNTGELFF
J: TRBJ2-5; size: NA; V: TRBV7-3; D: NA; DNA: TGTGCCAGCAGCTTATCGCGCTCCCCCGGAGAGACCCAGTACTTC; CDR3: CASSLSRSPGETQYF
J: TRBJ1-2; size: NA; V: TRBV5-1; D: NA; DNA: TGCGCCAGCAGCTTCGACATTAACTATGGCTACACCTTC; CDR3: CASSFDINYGYTF
J: TRBJ2-5; size: NA; V: TRBV18; D: TRBD2; DNA: TGTGCCAGCTCACCATTGCGGGGGGGTCAAGAGACCCAGTACTTC; CDR3: CASSPLRGGQETQYF
J: TRBJ2-3; size: NA; V: TRBV7-2; D: NA; DNA: TGTGCCAGCAGCTCAAGAGCGGATACGCAGTATTTT; CDR3: CASSSRADTQYF
J: TRBJ2-1; size: NA; V: TRBV10-3; D: TRBD2; DNA: TGTGCCATCAGTGTAGGTAGCGGGGACAATGAGCAGTTCTTC; CDR3: CAISVGSGDNEQFF